This record concerns one T cell receptor beta chain sequence. Repertoires were generated with immunoSEQ multiplex PCR, while TCRdb's copy carries only in-frame clones and drops some. The data show around 160,000 clones, 88% seen once. The data derive from a study of radiation and T cells in renal cell carcinoma. Study at large: Nephrectomy followed 15 Gy stereotactic body radiation by 4 weeks.

CDR1 and CDR2 (germline): SGHTA, FQGNSA. The CDR3 is 15 amino acids. V was cut by 0 bases and J by 7 bases, with 13 bases left in between. Time point of the sample: baseline pretreatment blood. Treatment in this sample: 15 Gy SBRT to primary tumor, nephrectomy 4 weeks later. Serial blood draws occurred at baseline and 2 and 4 weeks post-SBRT. The TCR was taken from a woman aged 70-85 years with renal cell carcinoma. The J gene is TRBJ2-1, the V gene TRBV7-2; D gene unclear. The sample consisted of blood, taken from a patient whose treatment included radiotherapy and nephrectomy. CDR3 nucleotide sequence: TGTGCCAGCAGCTTAGCGGGGTCAGGCTATAATGAGCAGTTCTTC. Protein product: CASSLAGSGYNEQFF.